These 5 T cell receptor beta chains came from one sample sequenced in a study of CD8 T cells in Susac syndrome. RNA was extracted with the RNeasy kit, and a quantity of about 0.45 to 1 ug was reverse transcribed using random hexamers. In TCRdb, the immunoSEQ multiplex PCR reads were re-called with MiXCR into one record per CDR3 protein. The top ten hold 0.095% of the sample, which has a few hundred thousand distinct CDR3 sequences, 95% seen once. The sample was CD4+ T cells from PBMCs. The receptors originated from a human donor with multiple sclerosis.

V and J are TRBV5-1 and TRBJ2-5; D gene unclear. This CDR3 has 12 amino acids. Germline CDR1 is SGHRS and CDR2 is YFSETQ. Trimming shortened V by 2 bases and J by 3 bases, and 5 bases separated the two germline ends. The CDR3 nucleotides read TGCGCCAGCAGCTTCGAGAAAGAGACCCAGTACTTC. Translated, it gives CASSFEKETQYF.

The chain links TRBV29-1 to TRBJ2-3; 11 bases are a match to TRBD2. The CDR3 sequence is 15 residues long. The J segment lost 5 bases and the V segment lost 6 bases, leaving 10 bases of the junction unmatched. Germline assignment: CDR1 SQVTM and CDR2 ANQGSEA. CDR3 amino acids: CSVVVAGGRIDTQYF. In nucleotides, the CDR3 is TGCAGCGTCGTTGTAGCGGGAGGGCGTATAGATACGCAGTATTTT.

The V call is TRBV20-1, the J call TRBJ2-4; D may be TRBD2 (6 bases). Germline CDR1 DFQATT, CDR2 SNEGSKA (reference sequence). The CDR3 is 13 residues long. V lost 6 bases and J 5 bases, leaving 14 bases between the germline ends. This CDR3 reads CSALEGLQNIQYF. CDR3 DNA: TGCAGTGCCCTGGAGGGACTTCAAAACATTCAGTACTTC.

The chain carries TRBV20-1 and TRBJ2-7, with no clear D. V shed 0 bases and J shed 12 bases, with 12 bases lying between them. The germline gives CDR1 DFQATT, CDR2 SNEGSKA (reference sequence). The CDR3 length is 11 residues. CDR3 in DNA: TGCAGTGCTAGAGAGGGCCAGGTCCCGTACTTC. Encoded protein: CSAREGQVPYF.

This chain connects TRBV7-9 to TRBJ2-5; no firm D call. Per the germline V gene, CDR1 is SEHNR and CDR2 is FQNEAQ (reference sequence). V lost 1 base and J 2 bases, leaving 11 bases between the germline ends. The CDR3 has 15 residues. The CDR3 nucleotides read TGTGCCAGCAGCTTAGGGTCTCGAGAGCAAGAGACCCAGTACTTC. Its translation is CASSLGSREQETQYF.